This passage covers 27 T cell receptor beta chains from one sample sequenced in a study of response to subunit inactivated influenza vaccine. TCRdb used MiXCR to reprocess the RT-PCR reads, holding one entry per CDR3 protein. The sample carries 500,000 to 600,000 distinct CDR3 sequences, around 8% recorded once. The sequencing used PBMCs from blood, collected less than 30 months after vaccination. The receptors stem from a man aged 50-75 years who received an inactivated influenza vaccine.

The gene calls are TRBV28 and TRBJ1-2; D perhaps matches TRBD1 (6 bases). Per germline, CDR1 MDHEN and CDR2 SYDVKM. Trimming shortened V by 7 bases and J by 8 bases, and 26 bases separated the two germline ends. This CDR3 comprises 16 residues. CDR3 nucleotides: TGTGCCAGCACCTCCCCAGGGGAGTCCTTCCTTCAGGGCTACACCTTC. This encodes CASTSPGESFLQGYTF.

The table lists this clonotype with a few counts. The genes are TRBV4-2 and TRBJ2-1, with 11 bases lining up with TRBD2. The CDR3 totals 16 residues. Germline lookup yields CDR1 LGHNA and CDR2 YNFKEQ. V was pared by 2 bases and J by 6 bases, with 6 bases of the junction left unmatched. CDR3 protein: CASSQNSGRAGNEQFF. Written as DNA, the CDR3 is TGTGCCAGCAGCCAAAATAGCGGGAGGGCCGGCAATGAGCAGTTCTTC.

This chain links TRBV20-1 with TRBJ2-1, with 11 bases fitting TRBD2. The germline gives CDR1 DFQATT, CDR2 SNEGSKA (reference sequence). The CDR3 runs to 16 residues. V was pared by 2 bases and J by 4 bases, with 7 bases of the junction left unmatched. This CDR3 reads CSARSLASGRYNEQFF. In DNA form, the CDR3 reads TGCAGTGCTAGAAGCTTAGCTAGCGGGAGGTACAATGAGCAGTTCTTC.

This clonotype was seen only a few times. V gene TRBV7-2 combines with J gene TRBJ1-3; 7 bases map to TRBD1. V trimming: 5 bases; J trimming: 7 bases; junction bases outside the gene matches: 8. Per the germline V gene, CDR1 is SGHTA and CDR2 is FQGNSA. The CDR3 is 14 residues long. CDR3 protein: CASSQTGFVNTIYF. CDR3 DNA sequence: TGTGCCAGCAGCCAGACAGGGTTCGTTAACACCATATATTTT.

This chain links TRBV18 with TRBJ2-7; D remains unclear. Germline lookup yields CDR1 KGHSH and CDR2 LQKENI. The ends were cut back, 3 bases at V and 3 bases at J, with 15 bases in the middle. The length of the CDR3 is 15 residues. CDR3 coding DNA: TGTGCCAGCTCACCGGGCGGAGTGACGAACTACGAGCAGTACTTC. It yields the protein CASSPGGVTNYEQYF.

The rearrangement joins TRBV10-3 to TRBJ2-3, with D possibly being TRBD2 (6 bases). Trimming left V 8 bases short and J 3 bases short, with 12 bases between. Per the germline V gene, CDR1 is ENHRY and CDR2 is SYGVKD. The CDR3 loop spans 13 amino acids. The CDR3 loop reads CAIGLSETDTQYF. The DNA for the CDR3 is TGTGCCATCGGACTATCTGAGACAGATACGCAGTATTTT.

As for this clonotype: The conserved phenylalanine or tryptophan normally closing the CDR3 is absent here, so this likely arose from a read error. It is unclear where the CDR3 begins or ends on the DNA, so no DNA is shown, and the CDR3 is as TCRdb lists it. The chain's CDR3 is CSARSLGQDRLEFS. The gene calls are TRBV20-1 and TRBJ2-1; the table's D call TRBD1 went unverified against the DNA. The CDR3 sequence runs 14 residues, both termini included. Per the germline V gene, CDR1 is DFQATT and CDR2 is SNEGSKA (reference sequence).

The J gene is TRBJ1-1, the V gene TRBV7-3, with D unclear. Looked up from germline, CDR1 is SGHTA and CDR2 is FQGTGA. V lost 0 bases and J lost 3, with 8 bases in between. The length of the CDR3 is 14 residues. CDR3 residues: CASSLTHMDTEAFF. CDR3 nucleotides: TGTGCCAGCAGCTTAACCCACATGGACACTGAAGCTTTCTTT.

This clonotype appeared a few times. The chain recombines TRBV20-1 with TRBJ1-3; D call uncertain. V lost 1 base and J lost 0, with 10 bases in between. The length of the CDR3 is 15 residues. Germline V lookup: CDR1 DFQATT, CDR2 SNEGSKA (reference sequence). The CDR3 nucleotides read TGCAGTGCTAGAGCGGGTCAGCACTCTGGAAACACCATATATTTT. This encodes CSARAGQHSGNTIYF.

The chain combines TRBV4-3 with TRBJ2-5; D is unresolved. Trimming removed 1 base from V and 3 bases from J, with 6 bases in between. Germline CDR1 reads LGHNA; CDR2 reads YSLEER. This CDR3 spans 13 amino acids. The CDR3 nucleotides are TGCGCCAGCAGCCAAGCGCTCGAAGAGACCCAGTACTTC. Its translation: CASSQALEETQYF.

The V call is TRBV2, the J call TRBJ1-2; unclear D gene. Trimming cost V 7 bases and J 4 bases, with 10 bases left between them. The CDR3 is 12 residues long. CDR1 is SNHLY, CDR2 FYNNEI, per germline. CDR3 amino acids: CASTPDLYGYTF. CDR3 nucleotide sequence: TGTGCCAGCACCCCAGACCTCTATGGCTACACCTTC.

This chain connects TRBV6-1 to TRBJ1-5; D gene ambiguous. The CDR3 loop spans 15 amino acids. Germline V gene data show CDR1 as MNHNS and CDR2 as SASEGT. Trimming removed 4 bases at V and 0 bases at J, with 10 bases between. The CDR3 loop is CASSVGHTSNQPQHF. The CDR3 nucleotides read TGTGCCAGCAGTGTAGGTCACACTAGCAATCAGCCCCAGCATTTT.

A few counts support this clonotype. The CDR3 loop reads CASSGKGNQDTQYF. CDR3 bases: TGTGCCAGCAGCGGCAAGGGGAACCAAGATACGCAGTATTTT. This sequence joins TRBV7-9 and TRBJ2-3; a weak D match, TRBD1 (5 bases). This CDR3 has 14 amino acids. Germline V gene data show CDR1 as SEHNR and CDR2 as FQNEAQ (reference sequence). The V end lost 5 bases, the J end lost 5 bases, and 14 bases lay between the germline ends. The full variable domain, with the rest looked up from reference TRBV7-9 and TRBJ2-3, is DTGVSQNPRHKITKRGQNVTFRCDPISEHNRLYWYRQTLGQGPEFLTYFQNEAQLEKSRLLSDRFSAERPKGSFSTLEIQRTEQGDSAMYLCASSGKGNQDTQYFGPGTRLTVL.

This clonotype was recorded many times. The chain employs TRBV4-3 and TRBJ1-5; 8 nucleotides match TRBD1. The trim removed 0 bases at V and 9 bases at J, leaving 7 bases unmatched. This CDR3 is built from 15 residues. Germline V gene lookup returns CDR1 LGHNA and CDR2 YSLEER. In DNA form, the CDR3 reads TGCGCCAGCAGCCAAGACAACAGGGGGACTCTGCCCCAGCATTTT. Protein: CASSQDNRGTLPQHF.

The gene calls are TRBV28 and TRBJ2-3; 9 nucleotides line up with TRBD1. CDR3 length: 15 residues. V gave up 3 bases and J gave up 1 base; unmatched junction bases: 2. Germline V gene data show CDR1 as MDHEN and CDR2 as SYDVKM. This CDR3 reads CASSFRDRGTDTQYF. Written as DNA, the CDR3 is TGTGCCAGCAGTTTTAGGGACAGGGGCACAGATACGCAGTATTTT.

This clonotype was detected a few times. The chain has TRBV2 and TRBJ1-1, with no clear D. V lost 5 bases and J 4 bases, leaving 8 bases between the germline ends. The length of the CDR3 is 12 residues. The germline V gene encodes CDR1 SNHLY and CDR2 FYNNEI. The CDR3 region has the DNA TGTGCCAGCAGTCGGGTGAGCACTGAAGCTTTCTTT. This encodes CASSRVSTEAFF.

The table lists this clonotype with many counts. The J gene is TRBJ2-1, the V gene TRBV2; D tentatively fits TRBD1 or TRBD2 (5 bases each). CDR3 size: 15 residues. CDR1 is SNHLY and CDR2 is FYNNEI in the germline V gene. The ends were cut back, 4 bases at V and 0 bases at J, with 10 bases in the middle. This CDR3 reads CASSGDRYSYNEQFF. The CDR3 DNA is TGTGCCAGCAGTGGGGACCGCTACTCCTACAATGAGCAGTTCTTC.

There are a few counts of this clonotype. The CDR3 coding sequence is TGTGCCAGCCTCCTGTGGAGGGCCAGCACAGATACGCAGTATTTT. Its protein is CASLLWRASTDTQYF. The V gene is TRBV6-1, the J gene TRBJ2-3; TRBD2 is a possible D gene (6 bases). Germline CDR1 is MNHNS and CDR2 is SASEGT. V was pared by 8 bases and J by 0 bases, with 15 bases between. The CDR3 has 15 amino acids.

V gene TRBV6-1 combines with J gene TRBJ2-5, with 11 bases identical to TRBD1. Germline values: CDR1 MNHNS, CDR2 SASEGT. Trimming removed 2 bases from V and 5 bases from J; junction bases left unmatched: 7. The CDR3 spans 16 residues. The CDR3 bases are TGTGCCAGCAGTGAAACCGGGACAGGGGGTAGGGAGACCCAGTACTTC. This gives the protein CASSETGTGGRETQYF.

The chain links TRBV7-2 to TRBJ1-3; D ambiguous. This CDR3 comprises 15 residues. Between the trimmed V and J ends, which lost 2 bases and 0 bases, there was a span of 8 bases. Germline assignment: CDR1 SGHTA and CDR2 FQGNSA. The DNA of the CDR3 is TGTGCCAGCAGCTTATTTTCGGACTCTGGAAACACCATATATTTT. This codes for CASSLFSDSGNTIYF.

The genes are TRBV4-3 and TRBJ2-7; possible D gene TRBD2, 5 bases. With 1 base removed from V and 0 bases from J, the gap between germline ends came to 19 bases. CDR3 length: 18 amino acids. Germline lookup yields CDR1 LGHNA and CDR2 YSLEER. The CDR3 DNA sequence: TGCGCCAGCAGCCAAGCCCCGTACTACAGCGGCTTCTCCTACGAGCAGTACTTC. It specifies CASSQAPYYSGFSYEQYF.

The V gene is TRBV11-2, the J gene TRBJ1-6, with 7 bases lining up with TRBD1. There are 18 residues in the CDR3. Germline V gene sequence: CDR1 SGHAT, CDR2 FQNNGV. The junction had 19 bases not matched to a gene; V was cut back by 5 bases and J by 9 bases. The DNA of the CDR3 is TGTGCCAGCAGCCTCACGATAGGGGGCAGGGCGGGTAGTTCACCCCTCCACTTT. Its protein is CASSLTIGGRAGSSPLHF.

The sample holds a few counts of this clonotype. This chain joins TRBV5-1 and TRBJ2-7; TRBD1 aligns across 9 bases. This CDR3 is 16 amino acids long. In germline, CDR1 is SGHRS, CDR2 YFSETQ. V lost 0 bases to trimming and J lost 2 bases; unmatched junction nucleotides: 6. The DNA for the CDR3 is TGCGCCAGCAGCTTGGCCGTGGGACAGGGAGCCTACGAGCAGTACTTC. Its translation is CASSLAVGQGAYEQYF. Full variable domain (rest looked up from reference TRBV5-1 and TRBJ2-7): KAGVTQTPRYLIKTRGQQVTLSCSPISGHRSVSWYQQTPGQGLQFLFEYFSETQRNKGNFPGRFSGRQFSNSRSEMNVSTLELGDSALYLCASSLAVGQGAYEQYFGPGTRLTVT.

This clonotype was detected ten times or more. J is TRBJ2-1 and V is TRBV12-3 or TRBV12-4; D is perhaps TRBD2 (7 bases). The ends were cut back, 0 bases at V and 4 bases at J, with 10 bases in the middle. This CDR3 has 15 residues. CDR3 sequence (DNA): TGTGCCAGCAGTTTAGCCGGGGGGCCTTACAATGAGCAGTTCTTC. This translates into CASSLAGGPYNEQFF.

This clonotype was found a few times. The V gene is TRBV29-1, the J gene TRBJ2-4; maybe TRBD2 (5 bases). Trimming took 0 bases from V and 3 from J, leaving 12 bases between them. The CDR3 sequence is 15 residues long. The V gene's germline CDR1 is SQVTM and CDR2 ANQGSEA. DNA for the CDR3: TGCAGCGTTGAAGATTGGTCGGGAAACAAAAACATTCAGTACTTC. Amino acids: CSVEDWSGNKNIQYF.

The chain has TRBV5-1 and TRBJ2-1; no clear D. The V gene's germline CDR1 is SGHRS and CDR2 YFSETQ. The CDR3 totals 13 residues. V was clipped by 2 bases and J by 5 bases, with 8 bases between them. The DNA for the CDR3 is TGCGCCAGCAGCTTTTCCAGCCACAATGAGCAGTTCTTC. It encodes CASSFSSHNEQFF. Based on the CDR3 plus reference TRBV5-1 and TRBJ2-1, the full variable domain is KAGVTQTPRYLIKTRGQQVTLSCSPISGHRSVSWYQQTPGQGLQFLFEYFSETQRNKGNFPGRFSGRQFSNSRSEMNVSTLELGDSALYLCASSFSSHNEQFFGPGTRLTVL.

This clonotype was recorded at least ten times. The rearrangement joins TRBV7-8 to TRBJ2-3; the match to TRBD1 covers 8 bases. The CDR3 is 16 residues long. Per germline, CDR1 SGHVS and CDR2 FQNEAQ. Trimming at V came to 1 base and at J to 0 bases, leaving 3 bases not matched to a gene. In DNA form, the CDR3 reads TGTGCCAGCAGCTTAGACAGGGGGTCTAGCACAGATACGCAGTATTTT. Residues: CASSLDRGSSTDTQYF.